These 19 T cell receptor beta chains were sequenced from one sample in a study of T cells in Graves' hyperthyroidism and ophthalmopathy. The source material, RNA transcripts, was used to amplify TCR beta CDR3 regions. Primed by the HTBI set, a first-round RT-PCR was run on the TCR CDR3. TCRdb re-called the multiplex PCR reads with MiXCR, one entry per CDR3 protein. Of about 96,000 distinct CDR3 sequences listed, 51% are singletons. The sequenced sample was blood. The origin of the receptors is a woman aged 40 to 49 with Graves' hyperthyroidism.

The chain couples TRBV29-1 to TRBJ2-5; no clear D gene. Germline V lookup: CDR1 SQVTM, CDR2 ANQGSEA. V gave up 8 bases and J gave up 4 bases, with 5 bases separating them. The CDR3 contains 9 residues. CDR3 DNA sequence: TGCAGCATGTTAGAGACCCAGTACTTC. Residues: CSMLETQYF.

The chain is built from TRBV4-1 and TRBJ1-2; the match to TRBD1 covers 11 bases. The CDR3 contains 15 residues. CDR1 MGHRA and CDR2 YSYEKL come from the germline V gene. Trimming at V came to 0 bases and at J to 4 bases, leaving 1 base not matched to a gene. CDR3 DNA: TGCGCCAGCAGCCAAGATGGGACAGGGGGCTATGGCTACACCTTC. This gives the protein CASSQDGTGGYGYTF.

This clonotype has just one count. The chain uses TRBV29-1 and TRBJ2-5; 10 positions match TRBD2. The length of the CDR3 is 15 residues. Germline V gene data show CDR1 as SQVTM and CDR2 as ANQGSEA. The ends lost 5 bases at V and 4 bases at J; junction bases unmatched: 10. The CDR3 DNA reads as TGCAGCGTTCGTTGGCTAGCGGGGGCCGGAGAGACCCAGTACTTC. Translating it yields CSVRWLAGAGETQYF. Full variable domain (rest looked up from reference TRBV29-1 and TRBJ2-5): SAVISQKPSRDICQRGTSLTIQCQVDSQVTMMFWYRQQPGQSLTLIATANQGSEATYESGFVIDKFPISRPNLTFSTLTVSNMSPEDSSIYLCSVRWLAGAGETQYFGPGTRLLVL.

With respect to this clonotype: Being one base from a much bigger clone, this may be a read error. The chain joins TRBV7-2 to TRBJ2-3; D gene uncertain. V shed 3 bases and J shed 4 bases, with 2 bases lying between them. Germline V gene lookup returns CDR1 SGHTA and CDR2 FQGNSA. The CDR3 is 11 residues long. DNA of the CDR3: TGTGCCAGCAGCTTCGCAGATACGCAGTATTTT. Protein product: CASSFADTQYF. Using reference TRBV7-2 and TRBJ2-3 for the parts outside the CDR3, the full variable domain is GAGVSQSPSNKVTEKGKDVELRCDPISGHTALYWYRQSLGQGLEFLIYFQGNSAPDKSGLPSDRFSAERTGGSVSTLTIQRTQQEDSAVYLCASSFADTQYFGPGTRLTVL.

This rearrangement joins TRBV25-1 to TRBJ1-1; 8 bases are shared with TRBD1. Trimming took 5 bases from V and 3 from J; bases not matched to a gene: 11. The CDR3 runs 16 residues. The V gene's germline CDR1 is MGHDK and CDR2 SYGVNS. CDR3 DNA: TGTGCCAGCAGTTATGGAATGGACAGGGTATACACTGAAGCTTTCTTT. Translating gives CASSYGMDRVYTEAFF.

About this clonotype itself: A junction boundary mismatches the germline segment, possibly from a read error. The V call is TRBV7-9, the J call TRBJ1-2; D unclear. Germline CDR1 reads SEHNR; CDR2 reads FQNEAQ (reference sequence). This CDR3 comprises 13 residues. CDR3 DNA sequence: TGTGCCAGCAGCTTAGGGGGAAGTCTCACTGAAGCCTTC. Translated: CASSLGGSLTEAF.

The genes are TRBV29-1 and TRBJ1-2, with 9 bases matching TRBD1. Germline values: CDR1 SQVTM, CDR2 ANQGSEA. The CDR3 length is 13 residues. Losses at the gene ends were 4 bases for V and 4 bases for J; bases not matched to a gene: 4. The CDR3 DNA is TGCAGCGTTGGACGGGACAGGGCCTATGGCTACACCTTC. Translating it yields CSVGRDRAYGYTF.

In DNA form, the CDR3 reads TGCAGCGCCGCGGGGGAAGCTTTCTTT. Protein product: CSAAGEAFF. The chain joins TRBV29-1 to TRBJ1-1, with D unclear. With 7 bases removed from V and 8 bases from J, the gap between germline ends came to 8 bases. Germline V gives CDR1 SQVTM, CDR2 ANQGSEA. The CDR3 is 9 residues long.

The CDR3, as DNA: TGTGCCAGCAGCCCCTTACTAGCGGGAGGGCCAGTTTGGGAGCAGTACTTC. Amino acid sequence: CASSPLLAGGPVWEQYF. The chain couples TRBV9 to TRBJ2-7; 13 positions match TRBD2. Trimming removed 4 bases from V and 7 bases from J; junction bases left unmatched: 14. CDR1 is SGDLS, CDR2 YYNGEE, per germline. The CDR3 runs to 17 residues.

This clonotype has just one count. Because the CDR3's place on the DNA is in doubt, the DNA is left out and the CDR3 is given as listed by TCRdb. CDR3 residues: CASRDQGSCFF. The chain employs TRBV2 and TRBJ2-2. The CDR3 numbers 11 amino acids, ends counted. The germline CDR1 and CDR2 sequences are SNHLY and FYNNEI.

The rearrangement joins TRBV29-1 to TRBJ1-3; D possibly corresponds to TRBD1 (5 bases). The CDR3 has 13 amino acids. Germline values: CDR1 SQVTM, CDR2 ANQGSEA. V lost 3 bases and J 2 bases, leaving 8 bases between the germline ends. CDR3 in DNA: TGCAGCGTTGAGGGGCAGCCTGGAAACACCATATATTTT. This codes for CSVEGQPGNTIYF. Full variable domain (outside the CDR3, taken from reference TRBV29-1 and TRBJ1-3): SAVISQKPSRDICQRGTSLTIQCQVDSQVTMMFWYRQQPGQSLTLIATANQGSEATYESGFVIDKFPISRPNLTFSTLTVSNMSPEDSSIYLCSVEGQPGNTIYFGEGSWLTVV.

V gene TRBV7-2 combines with J gene TRBJ2-2; TRBD2 matches 10 bases. V shed 6 bases, J shed 7 bases, and the junction held 8 bases outside the gene matches. Germline V gene lookup returns CDR1 SGHTA and CDR2 FQGNSA. The CDR3 runs to 15 residues. The CDR3 bases are TGTGCCAGCAGTCCCCTAGCGGGAGTCGGCGGGGAGCTGTTTTTT. Protein: CASSPLAGVGGELFF.

The chain recombines TRBV5-1 with TRBJ2-2, with D maybe TRBD2 (6 bases). The CDR3 covers 13 residues. Trimming left V 3 bases short and J 7 bases short, with 10 bases between. Looked up from germline, CDR1 is SGHRS and CDR2 is YFSETQ. As DNA, the CDR3 is TGCGCCAGCAGCTGGGACTTGGGCGGGGAGCTGTTTTTT. Protein: CASSWDLGGELFF.

The rearrangement joins TRBV20-1 to TRBJ1-2; TRBD1 agrees at 7 bases. This CDR3 has 15 residues. CDR1 is DFQATT and CDR2 is SNEGSKA in the germline V gene (reference sequence). Trimming cost V 4 bases and J 5 bases; bases outside gene matches: 13. CDR3 bases: TGCAGTGCTACTAGACAGGGTGTGGGGCATTATGGCTACACCTTC. It is translated as CSATRQGVGHYGYTF.

This sequence joins TRBV7-2 and TRBJ2-7; 9 positions match TRBD1. Germline V CDR1 and CDR2: SGHTA, FQGNSA. CDR3 length: 18 residues. J lost 1 base, V lost 1 base, and 11 bases had no gene match. The CDR3 DNA is TGTGCCAGCAGCTTAGAAGGGACAGGGACTGGGATGTCCTACGAGCAGTACTTC. The encoded protein is CASSLEGTGTGMSYEQYF.

J is TRBJ2-5 and V is TRBV25-1; 7 bases line up with TRBD1. Per germline, CDR1 MGHDK and CDR2 SYGVNS. CDR3 length: 16 amino acids. Trimming at V came to 4 bases and at J to 7 bases, leaving 15 bases not matched to a gene. CDR3 sequence: CASSATRRQGFRTQYF. Here the CDR3 DNA reads TGTGCCAGCAGTGCCACTAGGAGACAGGGATTTAGGACCCAGTACTTC.

The chain employs TRBV9 and TRBJ2-3; the match to TRBD1 covers 8 bases. Germline CDR1 reads SGDLS; CDR2 reads YYNGEE. This CDR3 is built from 17 residues. Trimming at V came to 5 bases and at J to 8 bases, leaving 19 bases not matched to a gene. As DNA, the CDR3 is TGTGCCAGCAGTTTATCCGGAGGACAGGGAGAGGCAGGTACGCAGTATTTT. Translated, it gives CASSLSGGQGEAGTQYF.

The chain has TRBV15 and TRBJ2-7; 8 bases match TRBD2. The CDR3 length is 13 residues. Germline CDR1 LNHNV, CDR2 YYDKDF (reference sequence). V trimming: 8 bases; J trimming: 2 bases; junction bases outside the gene matches: 5. The CDR3 loop reads CATSSGGTYEQYF. CDR3 sequence (DNA): TGTGCCACCTCCAGCGGGGGTACCTACGAGCAGTACTTC.

The J gene is TRBJ2-5, the V gene TRBV12-3 or TRBV12-4; possible D gene TRBD2, 6 bases. This CDR3 comprises 15 residues. Trimming took off 0 bases at V and 1 base at J, with 9 bases between the two ends. The CDR3 region has the DNA TGTGCCAGCAGTTTAGCGGGGGGAATCCAAGAGACCCAGTACTTC. It translates to CASSLAGGIQETQYF.